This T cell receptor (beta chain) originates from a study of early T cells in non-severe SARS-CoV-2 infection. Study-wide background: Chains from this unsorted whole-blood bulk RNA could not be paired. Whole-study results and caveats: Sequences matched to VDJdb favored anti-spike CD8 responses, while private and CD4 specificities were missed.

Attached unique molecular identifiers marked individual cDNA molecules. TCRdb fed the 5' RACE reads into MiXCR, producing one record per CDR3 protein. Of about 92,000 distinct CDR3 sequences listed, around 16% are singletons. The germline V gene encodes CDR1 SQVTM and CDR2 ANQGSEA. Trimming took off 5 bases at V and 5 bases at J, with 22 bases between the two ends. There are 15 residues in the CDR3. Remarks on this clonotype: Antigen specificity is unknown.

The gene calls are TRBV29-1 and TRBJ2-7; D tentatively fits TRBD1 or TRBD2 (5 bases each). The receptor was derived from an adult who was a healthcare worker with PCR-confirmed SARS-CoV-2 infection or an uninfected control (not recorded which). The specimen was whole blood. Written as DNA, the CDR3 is TGCAGCGTTCGCATCGGGACCGCCGATTCGAACGAGCAGTACTTC. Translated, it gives CSVRIGTADSNEQYF.